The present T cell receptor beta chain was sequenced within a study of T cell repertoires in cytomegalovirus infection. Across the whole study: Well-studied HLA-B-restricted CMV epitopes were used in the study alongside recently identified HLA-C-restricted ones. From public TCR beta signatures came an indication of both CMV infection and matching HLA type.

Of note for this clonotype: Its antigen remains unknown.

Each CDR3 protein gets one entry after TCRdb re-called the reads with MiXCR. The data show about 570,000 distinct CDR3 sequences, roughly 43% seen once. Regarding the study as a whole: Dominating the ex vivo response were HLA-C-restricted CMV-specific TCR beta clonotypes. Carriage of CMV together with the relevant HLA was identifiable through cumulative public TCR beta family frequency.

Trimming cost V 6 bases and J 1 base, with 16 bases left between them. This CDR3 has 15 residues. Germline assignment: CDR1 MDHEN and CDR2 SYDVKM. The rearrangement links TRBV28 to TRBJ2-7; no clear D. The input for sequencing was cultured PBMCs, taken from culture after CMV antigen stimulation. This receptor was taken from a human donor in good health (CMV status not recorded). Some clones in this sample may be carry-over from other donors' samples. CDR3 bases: TGTGCCAGCAGGTCCCCCACTAAAAGGTCCTACGAGCAGTACTTC. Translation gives CASRSPTKRSYEQYF.